Shown below are 30 T cell receptor beta chains from a single sample sequenced in a study of T cells after yellow fever vaccination (dated by TCRdb to the late 2010s). Libraries were constructed by 5' RACE. Reads for this sample came from an Illumina HiSeq 2500. The public reads were reprocessed in TCRdb via fastp at Q25 and MiXCR, keeping in-frame beta chains. Entries that share a CDR3 protein sequence are merged under the most common genes and DNA. The sample profile shows roughly 85,000 distinct CDR3 sequences; about an eighth of them were found once. About 26% of the sample rests with the top ten. This sample's treatment or condition label indicates: live attenuated yellow fever vaccine strain. Sequenced material: CD8+ T cells not binding an NS4B(214-222) dextramer, sorted from PBMCs, taken 20 to 25 days after the first yellow fever vaccination. The sample's cell subset or site label, in plain terms: NS4B epitope dextramer-negative CD8 T cells. Receptor source: a man younger than 35 who received the YFV17D yellow fever vaccine.

This rearrangement joins TRBV6-2 or TRBV6-3 to TRBJ2-1; a possible D gene is TRBD1 (5 bases). Germline CDR1 reads MNHEY; CDR2 reads SVGEGT. The CDR3 extends over 13 amino acids. The ends were cut back, 5 bases at V and 6 bases at J, with 11 bases in the middle. CDR3 sequence (DNA): TGTGCCAGCAGTCAGACAGCCAGCAATGAGCAGTTCTTC. It codes for CASSQTASNEQFF.

This clonotype was seen ten or more times. CDR3 coding DNA: TGCGCCAGCAGGAGAGGGGACAGGGGGCCTGAGCAGTTCTTC. Residues: CASRRGDRGPEQFF. The rearrangement joins TRBV5-1 to TRBJ2-1; TRBD1 agrees at 12 bases. Germline V lookup: CDR1 SGHRS, CDR2 YFSETQ. CDR3 size: 14 residues. Losses at the gene ends were 5 bases for V and 9 bases for J; bases not matched to a gene: 6. Using reference TRBV5-1 and TRBJ2-1 for the parts outside the CDR3, the full variable domain is KAGVTQTPRYLIKTRGQQVTLSCSPISGHRSVSWYQQTPGQGLQFLFEYFSETQRNKGNFPGRFSGRQFSNSRSEMNVSTLELGDSALYLCASRRGDRGPEQFFGPGTRLTVL.

The rearrangement uses TRBV20-1 and TRBJ2-1, with 7 bases lining up with TRBD1. The J segment lost 0 bases and the V segment lost 3 bases, leaving 8 bases of the junction unmatched. CDR1 is DFQATT, CDR2 SNEGSKA, per germline (reference sequence). The CDR3 spans 16 residues. The CDR3 is CSASDLDRDSYNEQFF. The CDR3 bases are TGCAGTGCTAGTGACCTCGACAGGGACTCCTACAATGAGCAGTTCTTC.

The gene calls are TRBV6-2 or TRBV6-3 and TRBJ2-7; D gene uncertain. V lost 5 bases to trimming and J lost 4 bases, with 18 bases between them. The length of the CDR3 is 15 residues. Germline V lookup: CDR1 MNHEY, CDR2 SVGEGT. CDR3 protein: CASSPVTQPPYEQYF. The CDR3 nucleotides are TGTGCCAGCAGTCCTGTGACCCAACCGCCGTACGAGCAGTACTTC.

This clonotype was counted between two and nine times. The chain employs TRBV7-2 and TRBJ2-1; D is unresolved. Germline lookup yields CDR1 SGHTA and CDR2 FQGNSA. The CDR3 spans 13 residues. Trimming shortened V by 2 bases and J by 3 bases, and 5 bases separated the two germline ends. CDR3 amino acids: CASSLRNYNEQFF. As DNA, the CDR3 is TGTGCCAGCAGCTTACGCAACTACAATGAGCAGTTCTTC.

This clonotype was found once. The CDR3 DNA follows: TGTGCCAGCAGGACACGACAGGGGAAATACCGCTCCTACGAGCAGTACGTC. Amino acids: CASRTRQGKYRSYEQYV. This chain joins TRBV5-7 and TRBJ2-7; TRBD1 aligns across 8 bases. TRBV5-7 counts as an open reading frame of uncertain function. This CDR3 is 17 amino acids long. After removal of 5 bases from V and 0 bases from J, the junction contained 13 bases not matched to a gene.

The chain carries TRBV6-1 and TRBJ2-2; TRBD1 or TRBD2 may be the D gene (5 bases each). With 6 bases removed from V and 1 base from J, the gap between germline ends came to 12 bases. CDR3 length: 15 residues. Germline V lookup: CDR1 MNHNS, CDR2 SASEGT. The CDR3 DNA sequence: TGTGCCAGCAGACTGGGGGTTAGGAACACCGGGGAGCTGTTTTTT. This sequence encodes CASRLGVRNTGELFF.

The rearrangement joins TRBV9 to TRBJ2-7, with 7 bases that match TRBD2. Unmatched junction bases numbered 17, after V lost 4 bases and J lost 7 bases. Germline V lookup: CDR1 SGDLS, CDR2 YYNGEE. The CDR3 has 16 residues. The CDR3 DNA reads TGTGCCAGCAGCTCTAGGACGGGACGGGAGGTAGGAGAGCAGTACTTC. Encoded protein: CASSSRTGREVGEQYF.

This clonotype was seen only a few times. This chain joins TRBV7-8 and TRBJ1-5, with unresolved D. CDR1 SGHVS and CDR2 FQNEAQ come from the germline V gene. V was trimmed by 0 bases and J by 0 bases, leaving 9 bases between them. The CDR3 extends over 16 amino acids. The CDR3 bases are TGTGCCAGCAGCTTAGCGCGGCTGTATAGCAATCAGCCCCAGCATTTT. Translated: CASSLARLYSNQPQHF.

The chain has TRBV7-3 and TRBJ2-3; no clear D gene. Trimming removed 2 bases from V and 0 bases from J, with 12 bases in between. CDR1 SGHTA and CDR2 FQGTGA come from the germline V gene. The CDR3 is 16 residues long. CDR3 bases: TGTGCCAGCAGCTTAGGTCTGTCCCCAAGCACAGATACGCAGTATTTT. The encoded protein is CASSLGLSPSTDTQYF.

There are a few counts of this clonotype. The chain uses TRBV20-1 and TRBJ2-3; 8 positions agree with TRBD2. V was pared by 6 bases and J by 1 base, with 12 bases of the junction left unmatched. CDR1 DFQATT and CDR2 SNEGSKA come from the germline V gene (reference sequence). The CDR3 runs to 16 residues. The CDR3 sequence is CSAQRGFTWGTDTQYF. The CDR3 region has the DNA TGCAGTGCCCAGCGGGGGTTCACCTGGGGCACAGATACGCAGTATTTT.

This clonotype showed up just a few times. V usage is TRBV7-6 and J usage is TRBJ2-5; 9 bases map to TRBD1. CDR3 size: 16 residues. The V and J ends lost 1 base and 4 bases, in that order; junction bases with no gene match: 7. The germline V gene encodes CDR1 SGHVS and CDR2 FNYEAQ. CDR3 residues: CASSLDRDRASETQYF. The CDR3 bases are TGTGCCAGCAGCTTAGACCGGGACAGGGCATCAGAGACCCAGTACTTC.

This chain links TRBV12-3 or TRBV12-4 with TRBJ2-5; the D gene is possibly TRBD1 (5 bases). CDR3 size: 14 residues. Trimming shortened V by 7 bases and J by 2 bases, and 14 bases separated the two germline ends. CDR3 sequence reads: CASTPRTMQETQYF. The CDR3 DNA reads as TGTGCCAGCACCCCCCGGACAATGCAAGAGACCCAGTACTTC.

The V gene is TRBV5-1, the J gene TRBJ2-1; 8 bases fit TRBD1. CDR1 is SGHRS, CDR2 YFSETQ, per germline. The CDR3 covers 15 residues. V was clipped by 3 bases and J by 7 bases; unmatched bases: 9. CDR3 in DNA: TGCGCCAGCAGCTGGGCAGGGGGCGCGATGAATGAGCAGTTCTTC. Its protein is CASSWAGGAMNEQFF.

The CDR3 nucleotides read TGCGCCAGCAGCTTCGAATTCGGCGCTTCCTACGAGCAGTACGTC. Its translation is CASSFEFGASYEQYV. The rearrangement uses TRBV5-1 and TRBJ2-7, with unresolved D. The CDR3 sequence is 15 residues long. The ends were cut back, 2 bases at V and 1 base at J, with 13 bases in the middle. Germline loops: CDR1 SGHRS, CDR2 YFSETQ.

This clonotype was recorded a few times. The chain employs TRBV29-1 and TRBJ2-2; no firm D call. There are 12 residues in the CDR3. Trimming left V 4 bases short and J 5 bases short, with 8 bases between. CDR1 and CDR2 from the germline V gene are SQVTM and ANQGSEA. Written as DNA, the CDR3 is TGCAGCGTTGGGTTCGCAACCGGGGAGCTGTTTTTT. The encoded protein is CSVGFATGELFF.

The rearrangement links TRBV24-1 to TRBJ2-1; 8 bases line up with TRBD2. The CDR3 length is 19 residues. Looked up from germline, CDR1 is KGHDR and CDR2 is SFDVKD. The V segment lost 6 bases and the J segment 0 bases; nucleotides outside the gene matches: 15. CDR3 coding DNA: TGTGCCACCAGTAGGAGCGGGGGAGTAATGGGAAGCTCCTACAATGAGCAGTTCTTC. Amino acid sequence: CATSRSGGVMGSSYNEQFF.

This clonotype qualifies as medium-sized. The genes are TRBV27 and TRBJ2-7; D unclear. The germline V gene encodes CDR1 MNHEY and CDR2 SMNVEV (reference sequence). The CDR3 totals 13 residues. V gave up 5 bases and J gave up 1 base, with 9 bases separating them. The CDR3 coding sequence is TGTGCCAGCAGTCACGGGCCATCCTACGAGCAGTACGTC. Its translation: CASSHGPSYEQYV.

In its sample, this clonotype was seen a few times. The genes are TRBV4-3 and TRBJ1-1; D may be TRBD1 (5 bases). Deletions cut 2 bases from V and 2 bases from J, with 9 bases between. The CDR3 extends over 14 amino acids. From germline, CDR1 is LGHNA and CDR2 YSLEER. The CDR3 protein is CASSQWRGNTEAFF. CDR3 bases: TGCGCCAGCAGCCAATGGAGGGGAAACACTGAAGCTTTCTTT.

This clonotype was seen ten or more times. This rearrangement joins TRBV12-3 or TRBV12-4 to TRBJ2-1, with 12 bases aligning to TRBD2. This CDR3 has 15 amino acids. Trimming at V came to 7 bases and at J to 9 bases, leaving 10 bases not matched to a gene. The CDR3 region has the DNA TGTGCCAGCACCCGGGCTAGCGGGGGGGCCGGTGAGCAGTTCTTC. This encodes CASTRASGGAGEQFF.

This clonotype was recorded a few times. The V call is TRBV7-3, the J call TRBJ2-3; D uncertain. The germline V and J ends were trimmed by 5 bases and 2 bases, with 11 bases remaining between them. Germline CDR1 and CDR2: SGHTA and FQGTGA. The CDR3 has 14 amino acids. The DNA for the CDR3 is TGTGCCAGCAGCCCCCTTGGCATCACAGATACGCAGTATTTT. Its translation: CASSPLGITDTQYF.

V gene TRBV4-3 combines with J gene TRBJ2-1; 13 bases fit TRBD2. This CDR3 is 16 amino acids long. Losses at the gene ends were 0 bases for V and 6 bases for J; bases not matched to a gene: 2. Germline assignment: CDR1 LGHNA and CDR2 YSLEER. The CDR3 spells CASSQEWTSGGNEQFF. The CDR3, as DNA: TGCGCCAGCAGCCAAGAATGGACTAGCGGGGGCAATGAGCAGTTCTTC.

J is TRBJ1-3 and V is TRBV7-9, with D possibly matching TRBD1 (5 bases). Trimming removed 5 bases from V and 3 bases from J, with 11 bases in between. The germline CDR1 and CDR2 sequences are SEHNR and FQNEAQ (reference sequence). This CDR3 is 14 amino acids long. CDR3 nucleotides: TGTGCCAGCAGCCGGGACGGTATTGGAAACACCATATATTTT. Translation gives CASSRDGIGNTIYF. Full variable domain (missing parts from reference TRBV7-9 and TRBJ1-3): DTGVSQNPRHKITKRGQNVTFRCDPISEHNRLYWYRQTLGQGPEFLTYFQNEAQLEKSRLLSDRFSAERPKGSFSTLEIQRTEQGDSAMYLCASSRDGIGNTIYFGEGSWLTVV.

This clonotype appeared many times. This chain links TRBV4-2 with TRBJ2-7, with D tentatively TRBD1 (5 bases). Trimming pared 0 bases from V and 7 bases from J, leaving 10 bases between. CDR1 and CDR2 from the germline V gene are LGHNA and YNFKEQ. The CDR3 covers 13 residues. Here the CDR3 reads CASSQEWGWEQYV. The CDR3 nucleotides read TGTGCCAGCAGCCAAGAGTGGGGCTGGGAGCAGTACGTC.

The sample holds a few counts of this clonotype. V and J are TRBV13 and TRBJ2-5, with 15 positions matching TRBD2. The J segment lost 8 bases and the V segment lost 5 bases, leaving 6 bases of the junction unmatched. The CDR3 is 15 residues long. Germline assignment: CDR1 PRHDT and CDR2 FYEKMQ (reference sequence). The DNA of the CDR3 is TGTGCCAGCAGCCGCCGGACTAGCGGGGGGGAAACCCAGTACTTC. Protein: CASSRRTSGGETQYF.

This clonotype has a handful of counts. This sequence joins TRBV9 and TRBJ2-2; 7 positions match TRBD2. V shed 3 bases and J 6 bases; nucleotides not matched to a gene: 8. Germline V gives CDR1 SGDLS, CDR2 YYNGEE. This CDR3 comprises 15 residues. As DNA, the CDR3 is TGTGCCAGCAGCGAAGGCGGGGGTCACGCCGGGGAGCTGTTTTTT. Translation: CASSEGGGHAGELFF.

This clonotype was seen a handful of times. The J gene is TRBJ1-1, the V gene TRBV5-4; perhaps TRBD1 as D (6 bases). The CDR3 is made up of 16 amino acids. In germline, CDR1 is SGHNT, CDR2 YYREEE (reference sequence). Trimming stripped 5 bases from V and 1 base from J, with 18 bases between. The CDR3 loop is CASRRIGGQKNTEAFF. The CDR3 DNA reads as TGTGCCAGCAGGCGCATAGGGGGACAAAAGAACACTGAAGCTTTCTTT.

In this sample, this clonotype turned up a few times. V gene TRBV28 combines with J gene TRBJ2-3; tentatively, D is TRBD2 (6 bases). CDR3 size: 15 residues. V shed 5 bases and J shed 3 bases, with 15 bases lying between them. CDR1 is MDHEN and CDR2 is SYDVKM in the germline V gene. CDR3 bases: TGTGCCAGCAGTCTCCCGGGAGAAATGACAGATACGCAGTATTTT. Amino acid sequence: CASSLPGEMTDTQYF. The whole variable domain, remainder taken from reference TRBV28 and TRBJ2-3, is DVKVTQSSRYLVKRTGEKVFLECVQDMDHENMFWYRQDPGLGLRLIYFSYDVKMKEKGDIPEGYSVSREKKERFSLILESASTNQTSMYLCASSLPGEMTDTQYFGPGTRLTVL.

This clonotype occurred a few times. The rearrangement links TRBV15 to TRBJ2-3; no firm D call. V shed 0 bases and J shed 6 bases, with 7 bases lying between them. CDR3 length equals 13 residues. Germline loops: CDR1 LNHNV, CDR2 YYDKDF (reference sequence). CDR3 coding DNA: TGTGCCACCAGCAGAGATGTGGTGGATACGCAGTATTTT. It yields the protein CATSRDVVDTQYF.

The chain joins TRBV7-2 to TRBJ2-3; 8 bases are a match to TRBD2. The CDR3 sequence is 16 residues long. Losses at the gene ends were 3 bases for V and 6 bases for J; bases not matched to a gene: 11. Looked up from germline, CDR1 is SGHTA and CDR2 is FQGNSA. CDR3 region: CASSLSPGGITDTQYF. CDR3 bases: TGTGCCAGCAGCTTGAGCCCGGGGGGGATCACGGATACGCAGTATTTT. Complete variable domain (other parts from reference TRBV7-2 and TRBJ2-3): GAGVSQSPSNKVTEKGKDVELRCDPISGHTALYWYRQSLGQGLEFLIYFQGNSAPDKSGLPSDRFSAERTGGSVSTLTIQRTQQEDSAVYLCASSLSPGGITDTQYFGPGTRLTVL.